This TCR beta chain was sequenced in a study of blood T cell repertoires in COVID-19 (TCRdb year 2020). With regard to the full study: Samples from collaborators originated in the United States, Italy and Spain and spanned both the acute and convalescent phases of COVID-19. The dataset comprised deeply sampled blood TCRbeta repertoires from subjects exposed to, actively infected with, or recovered from COVID-19. Samples were obtained from the ongoing ImmuneRACE study (first 160 participants) and from over a thousand subjects provided by 6 global collaborators. Nearly every sample came with metadata listing a de-identified subject ID, COVID-19 status, age in years and sex. The prospective study material was composed of cDNA or gDNA derived from T cells, B-cell-depleted T cells, or PBMCs. Where available, HLA class I and class II types were taken from metadata supplied by the sample provider and were not determined by assay-based typing. The repertoires were released in a freely available public database intended as a resource for research on the immune response to SARS-CoV-2. Study-wide conclusions, independent of this receptor: Clinical and demographic metadata were provided uncurated, with the amount varying by source and participant.

Another Seattle source contributed samples from volunteer blood donors who had recovered from COVID-19. The collaborating institutions used their own protocols to collect whole blood in K2EDTA tubes. For TCRbeta analysis, collaborators shipped samples in one of three forms: frozen whole blood, isolated PBMCs, or DNA extracted from either of those sample types. Remarks on this clone: Its antigen is currently not known. The sample holds no much larger clone one base away, and base qualities are not on file.

CDR1 SGHDT and CDR2 YYEEEE were looked up in the germline V gene. From the cysteine up to the phenylalanine, the CDR3 has a length of 17 residues. Just the 51-base CDR3 DNA is kept, in frame starting at base 1. Ends trimmed: V by 4 bases, J by 4 bases; bases unmatched to a gene: 6. TCRbeta CDR3 regions were amplified from genomic DNA by means of the immunoSEQ Assay, a bias-controlled multiplex PCR. Concerning the study's data processing: The number of nucleated cells in each sample was estimated by amplification of reference gene primers within the assay. To quantify the absolute abundance of each unique TCRbeta CDR3 rearrangement, sequence reads were collapsed and filtered. For each sample, productive Simpson clonality was calculated by taking the square root of Simpson's diversity index across productive rearrangements. Entries here come from immuneACCESS through TCRdb and include only in-frame sequences with V and J called. Some clones fail to appear in such tables; in the studies checked, an unresolved V gene covers under half of the shortfall, and the cause of the remainder is unknown. V and J calls and clone size come straight from that table; D and trimming were deduced from the DNA. This sample holds over 250,000 clones; more than 75% were observed only once. More than 0.95% of the sample belongs to the ten largest clones.

The sequenced sample was peripheral blood. The receptor's source is a woman aged 40 to 50 who had recovered from COVID-19. The chain employs TRBV5-6 and TRBJ2-1; 15 central nucleotides agree with TRBD2. CDR3 reads: CASSTRTSGRGYNEQFF. The DNA sequence follows: TGTGCCAGCAGCACCAGGACTAGCGGGAGGGGGTACAATGAGCAGTTCTTC. Where the CDR3 stops, the reference TRBV5-6 and TRBJ2-1 genes take over; the full variable domain is DAGVTQSPTHLIKTRGQQVTLRCSPKSGHDTVSWYQQALGQGPQFIFQYYEEEERQRGNFPDRFSGHQFPNYSSELNVNALLLGDSALYLCASSTRTSGRGYNEQFFGPGTRLTVL.